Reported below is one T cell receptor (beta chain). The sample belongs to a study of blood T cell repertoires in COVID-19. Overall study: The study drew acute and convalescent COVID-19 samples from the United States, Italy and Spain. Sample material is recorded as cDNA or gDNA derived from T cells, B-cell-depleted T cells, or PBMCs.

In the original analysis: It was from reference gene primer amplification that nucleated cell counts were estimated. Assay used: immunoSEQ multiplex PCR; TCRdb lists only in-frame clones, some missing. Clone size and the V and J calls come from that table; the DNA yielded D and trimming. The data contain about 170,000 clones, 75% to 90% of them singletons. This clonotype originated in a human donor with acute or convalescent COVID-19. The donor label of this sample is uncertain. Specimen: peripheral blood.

CDR3 DNA sequence: TGTGCCAGCAGTTACTCCAGCTCGGCGGGGGGAGAGACCCAGTACTTC. Amino acid sequence: CASSYSSSAGGETQYF. V and J are TRBV6-5 and TRBJ2-5; 8 bases align to TRBD2. This CDR3 has 16 residues. CDR1 and CDR2 from the germline V gene are MNHEY and SVGAGI. J lost 4 bases, V lost 0 bases, and 7 bases had no gene match.